These 2 T cell receptor beta chains were all obtained from the same sample, sequenced in a study of OX40 agonist ivuxolimab in advanced cancers. Sequencing used immunoSEQ multiplex PCR; TCRdb keeps in-frame clones, though not all of them. The sample has 65,000 to 95,000 clones, roughly 90% seen once; the top ten hold around 0.5%. The specimen was CD4+ or CD8+ T cells sorted from blood, collected in a trial of the OX40 agonist ivuxolimab. These receptors were taken from an adult with an advanced solid tumor such as melanoma, head and neck, liver or kidney cancer.

V gene TRBV7-2 combines with J gene TRBJ1-4; 8 bases are a match to TRBD1. The CDR3 totals 14 residues. V was clipped by 5 bases and J by 9 bases; unmatched bases: 8. The germline gives CDR1 SGHTA, CDR2 FQGNSA. The CDR3: CASSISGGGQKLFF. In DNA, the CDR3 is TGTGCCAGCAGCATTTCAGGGGGCGGTCAAAAACTGTTTTTT.

This chain joins TRBV6-1 and TRBJ1-2, with TRBD1 matching 10 bases. There are 13 residues in the CDR3. V lost 6 bases to trimming and J lost 4 bases; unmatched junction nucleotides: 2. Germline CDR1 reads MNHNS; CDR2 reads SASEGT. CDR3 residues: CASRRTGGYGYTF. Here the CDR3 DNA reads TGTGCCAGCAGGCGGACAGGGGGCTATGGCTACACCTTC.